The rows below give T cell receptor beta chains drawn from one sample of a study of shared clonotypes between healthy human individuals. Assay: immunoSEQ multiplex PCR; the TCRdb copy retains only in-frame clones and omits some. Altogether about 2.4 million clones are present, 80% to 95% being singletons, with the ten largest covering 0.36%. Sequencing was carried out using naive CD4+ T cells from PBMCs. All receptors come from a man between 18 and 29 years old in good health. Some clones in this sample may be carry-over from other donors' samples. Both conserved end residues are part of each CDR3. The D gene is left open where the match is weak. The size of a clone is reported for some rows only, either as once, few or many, or as a class for expanded clones.

v_call	j_call	d_call	clone_size	cdr3_aa	cdr3_nt
TRBV10-3	TRBJ1-3	-	-	CAIGEQLSGNTIYF	TGTGCCATCGGTGAACAGCTCTCTGGAAACACCATATATTTT
TRBV5-1	TRBJ2-3	-	-	CASSRRLGGGTDTQYF	TGCGCCAGCAGCCGGAGGCTCGGGGGAGGCACAGATACGCAGTATTTT
TRBV5-1	TRBJ2-1	-	-	CASRARGGNGNEQFF	TGCGCCAGCAGGGCCCGTGGGGGAAACGGTAATGAGCAGTTCTTC
TRBV14	TRBJ1-2	TRBD1	-	CASTTGDVNYGYTF	TGTGCCAGCACTACAGGGGACGTAAACTATGGCTACACCTTC
TRBV7-9	TRBJ1-1	-	-	CASSPPGTPGAFF	TGTGCCAGCAGTCCACCCGGCACGCCGGGCGCTTTCTTT
TRBV28	TRBJ2-1	-	-	CASSSYGNEQFF	TGTGCCAGCAGTTCATATGGGAATGAGCAGTTCTTC
TRBV29-1	TRBJ1-4	-	-	CSAKRGNEKLFF	TGCAGCGCCAAGAGGGGAAATGAAAAACTGTTTTTT
TRBV28	TRBJ2-7	TRBD1	-	CASRGQGRYEQYF	TGTGCCAGCAGGGGACAGGGGCGATACGAGCAGTACTTC
TRBV30	TRBJ2-7	-	-	CAWGPRSGEQYF	TGTGCCTGGGGGCCCCGATCTGGAGAGCAGTACTTC
TRBV6-1	TRBJ2-5	TRBD2	-	CASSEALAGTIETQYF	TGTGCCAGCAGTGAAGCCTTAGCGGGGACTATCGAGACCCAGTACTTC
TRBV7-2	TRBJ1-5	-	-	CASTLRNGDNQPQHF	TGTGCCAGCACTTTGAGAAACGGGGACAATCAGCCCCAGCATTTT
TRBV27	TRBJ1-2	TRBD1	-	CASSPRGRNGYTF	TGTGCCAGCAGTCCCAGGGGGCGCAATGGCTACACCTTC
TRBV19	TRBJ1-5	TRBD1	-	CASSIEGGQGNQPQHF	TGTGCCAGTAGTATAGAAGGGGGCCAGGGCAATCAGCCCCAGCATTTT
TRBV6-5	TRBJ1-4	-	-	CASRWGSDEKLFF	TGTGCCAGCCGCTGGGGGAGCGATGAAAAACTGTTTTTT
TRBV7-9	TRBJ1-2	-	-	CASSLPQGLGYTF	TGTGCCAGCAGCTTACCACAGGGCCTGGGCTACACCTTC
TRBV11-2	TRBJ2-1	TRBD2	once	CASSLVRTSGSTNEQFF	TGTGCCAGCAGCTTAGTAAGGACTAGCGGGAGTACTAATGAGCAGTTCTTC
TRBV6-1	TRBJ2-1	TRBD1	-	CASIRQGRNEQFF	TGTGCCAGCATCCGACAGGGCCGCAATGAGCAGTTCTTC
TRBV10-3	TRBJ2-3	TRBD1	once	CAISVGTGGTDTQYF	TGTGCCATCAGTGTAGGGACAGGGGGCACAGATACGCAGTATTTT
TRBV19	TRBJ1-5	-	-	CASSIDQGVLDQPQHF	TGTGCCAGTAGTATAGACCAAGGAGTACTCGATCAGCCCCAGCATTTT
TRBV28	TRBJ2-7	TRBD1	-	CASSRTGTYEQYF	TGTGCCAGCAGTCGGACAGGAACCTACGAGCAGTACTTC
TRBV28	TRBJ2-1	-	-	CASRVGSEQFF	TGTGCCAGCCGGGTAGGGAGTGAGCAGTTCTTC
TRBV6-5	TRBJ2-7	-	-	CASSYSKGTYEQYF	TGTGCCAGCAGTTACTCGAAAGGTACCTACGAGCAGTACTTC
TRBV10-3	TRBJ2-1	TRBD2	-	CAISVLAGGNEQFF	TGTGCCATCAGTGTGCTAGCGGGGGGCAATGAGCAGTTCTTC
TRBV2	TRBJ1-1	-	-	CASRPTGTTEAFF	TGTGCCAGCAGACCTACAGGGACCACTGAAGCTTTCTTT
TRBV27	TRBJ2-7	-	-	CAGHHEQYF	TGTGCCGGGCACCACGAGCAGTACTTC
TRBV27	TRBJ2-1	TRBD1	-	CASRTQGTTYNEQFF	TGTGCCAGCAGGACACAGGGGACGACCTACAATGAGCAGTTCTTC
TRBV6-4	TRBJ1-2	-	-	CASRKKVEGSYGYTF	TGTGCCAGCAGGAAAAAGGTGGAAGGAAGCTATGGCTACACCTTC
TRBV5-6	TRBJ2-3	-	-	CASSLKGGDTQYF	TGTGCCAGCAGCTTGAAGGGGGGCGATACGCAGTATTTT
TRBV6-6	TRBJ2-2	-	-	CASSHNRHTGELFF	TGTGCCAGCAGTCACAATCGCCACACCGGGGAGCTGTTTTTT
TRBV6-1	TRBJ2-4	-	-	CASSEASGGPDKNIQYF	TGTGCCAGCAGTGAAGCTAGTGGGGGGCCGGACAAAAACATTCAGTACTTC
TRBV9	TRBJ2-5	-	once	CASSARPIDEGTQYF	TGTGCCAGCAGCGCCCGCCCGATTGACGAGGGGACCCAGTACTTC
TRBV5-4	TRBJ2-7	TRBD2	-	CASSLRAGDYEQYF	TGTGCCAGCAGCTTGCGAGCGGGGGACTACGAGCAGTACTTC
TRBV6-5	TRBJ1-5	-	-	CASSDFNQPQHF	TGTGCCAGCAGTGACTTTAATCAGCCCCAGCATTTT
TRBV6-6	TRBJ2-1	TRBD2	once	CASSWGGSGHNEQFF	TGTGCCAGCAGTTGGGGCGGGAGTGGCCACAATGAGCAGTTCTTC
TRBV5-1	TRBJ2-5	TRBD2	once	CASTSGGGETQYF	TGCGCCAGCACCTCCGGGGGGGGCGAGACCCAGTACTTC
TRBV5-1	TRBJ1-1	-	-	CASKSQVNTEAFF	TGCGCCAGCAAGTCACAGGTGAACACTGAAGCTTTCTTT
TRBV10-3	TRBJ1-1	-	-	CASNREMNTEAFF	TGTGCCTCTAACAGGGAGATGAACACTGAAGCTTTCTTT
TRBV4-1	TRBJ1-1	TRBD1	-	CASSSPTPFRTGGGRDTEAFF	TGCGCCAGCAGCTCACCCACGCCCTTTCGGACAGGGGGGGGTAGGGACACTGAAGCTTTCTTT
TRBV27	TRBJ1-3	-	-	CASSPEYTGRILRNTIYF	TGTGCCAGCAGTCCGGAGTATACGGGCAGGATATTGCGAAACACCATATATTTT
TRBV5-1	TRBJ1-1	TRBD1	few	CASTYDRDTEAFF	TGCGCCAGCACCTATGACAGGGACACTGAAGCTTTCTTT
TRBV4-3	TRBJ1-6	TRBD1	-	CASSQGQGHRGSPLHF	TGCGCCAGCAGCCAAGGACAGGGGCATCGAGGTTCACCCCTCCACTTT
TRBV18	TRBJ1-1	-	few	CASSEGLNTEAFF	TGTGCCAGCAGCGAAGGGCTGAACACTGAAGCTTTCTTT
TRBV9	TRBJ2-4	TRBD2	-	CASSVGQGGDIQYF	TGTGCCAGCAGCGTAGGGCAGGGAGGGGACATTCAGTACTTC
TRBV7-2	TRBJ1-2	-	once	CASSLDWGTNYGYTF	TGTGCCAGCAGCTTAGATTGGGGGACTAACTATGGCTACACCTTC
TRBV7-9	TRBJ2-1	-	-	CASSSSARDNEQFF	TGTGCCAGCAGTTCCTCGGCGAGGGACAATGAGCAGTTCTTC
TRBV19	TRBJ2-5	TRBD1	-	CASATGGVETQYF	TGTGCCAGTGCCACAGGGGGCGTGGAGACCCAGTACTTC
TRBV28	TRBJ1-1	-	-	CASTRGQLIGAFF	TGTGCCAGCACCAGAGGACAGTTGATTGGAGCTTTCTTT
TRBV30	TRBJ1-5	-	few	CAWSVTGNQPQHF	TGTGCCTGGAGTGTAACAGGCAATCAGCCCCAGCATTTT
TRBV4-1	TRBJ2-2	-	-	CATKAIGGSGELFF	TGCGCCACTAAAGCGATCGGGGGCTCCGGGGAGCTGTTTTTT
TRBV4-1	TRBJ2-1	-	-	CASSQEMFMSYNEQFF	TGCGCCAGCAGCCAAGAAATGTTCATGTCCTACAATGAGCAGTTCTTC
TRBV29-1	TRBJ2-2	-	-	CSVRGGWGSGELFF	TGCAGCGTGAGAGGAGGGTGGGGAAGCGGGGAGCTGTTTTTT
TRBV12-5	TRBJ2-3	TRBD2	-	CASGLAGGPTDTQYF	TGTGCTAGTGGATTAGCGGGAGGGCCAACAGATACGCAGTATTTT